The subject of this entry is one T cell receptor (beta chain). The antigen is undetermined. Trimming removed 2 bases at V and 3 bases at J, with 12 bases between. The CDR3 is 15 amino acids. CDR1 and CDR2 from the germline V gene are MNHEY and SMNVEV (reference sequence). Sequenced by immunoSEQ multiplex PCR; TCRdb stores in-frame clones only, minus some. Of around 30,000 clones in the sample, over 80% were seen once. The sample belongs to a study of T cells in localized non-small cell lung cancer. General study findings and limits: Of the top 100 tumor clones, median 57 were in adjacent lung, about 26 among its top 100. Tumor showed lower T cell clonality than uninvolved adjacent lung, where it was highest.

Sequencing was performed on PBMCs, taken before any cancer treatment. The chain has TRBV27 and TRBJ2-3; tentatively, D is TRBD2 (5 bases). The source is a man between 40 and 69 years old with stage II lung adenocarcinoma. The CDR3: CASSLIRERTDTQYF. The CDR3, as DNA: TGTGCCAGCAGTTTAATAAGGGAGAGGACAGATACGCAGTATTTT.